Listed below are T cell receptor beta chains from one sample, sequenced in a study of neurological immune-mediated disorders. TCRdb passed the 5' RACE reads through MiXCR, listing each CDR3 protein once. Here the sample spans some 16,000 distinct CDR3 sequences, about 9% being singletons. Sequencing used CD8+ T cells from blood. The receptors stem from a middle-aged man in good health. The conserved cysteine and the conserved F or W are not part of the CDR3 here.

TRBV2	ASSEAGTSVGGEQY
TRBV4-3	ASSQTMSGAYEQY
TRBV27	ASRPGGYNEQF
TRBV15	ATSGAGAYEQY
TRBV7-8	ASSLAGLDNEQF
TRBV7-8	ASSAYGFHEQF
TRBV4-1	ASSQPDATDTQY
TRBV5-1	ASSPKSRSYEQY
TRBV28	ASSLSTTYEQY
TRBV7-6	ASRRSGRTIQYQETQY
TRBV2	ASSLSGQTIAKNIQY
TRBV20-1	SAREGGLAGGREDTQY
TRBV28	ASSLRRDMRSPLH
TRBV7-9	ASSLVVAGGELVIYNEQF
TRBV20-1	SARSLGGLAGAEQY
TRBV30	AWTENNEQF
TRBV20-1	SARDLAGTSGSYEQY
TRBV10-3	AISGPETGETQY
TRBV3-1	ASRGPVNTGELF
TRBV9	ASSDDGSSYEQY
TRBV29-1	SAGAAGNGDEQY
TRBV15	ATSSSGRAYEQY
TRBV3-1	ASSQDYAGARNTEAF
TRBV28	ASPSGIVTGELF
TRBV3-1	ASSQEYRHQTDTQY
TRBV18	ASSDGTSGRTSEQY
TRBV9	ASSVGGTGGETQY
TRBV20-1	SARETASEQY
TRBV12-5	ASGPSSTDTQY
TRBV29-1	SLTPPWGEREVNEQF
TRBV4-2	ASSQGNSGRGSKYNEQF
TRBV10-3	AITRQGGTDTQY
TRBV28	DSSKAGTPGLGY
TRBV7-8	ASSRPEYNEQF
TRBV6-5	ASSRLAGADEQY
TRBV6-4	ASSDSEYNEQF
TRBV28	ASSRTGTAFLYNEQF
TRBV28	ASTSWPERYEQY
TRBV7-9	ASSATPGLGSGELF
TRBV4-2	ASSQVGEQY
TRBV11-1	ASSFHMGYEQY
TRBV7-6	ASSLEVRASYNEQF
TRBV6-6	ASSRDTAYEQY
TRBV20-1	SAKCSDFGHSSYNEL
TRBV4-3	ASSQLLAEAYEQY
TRBV5-1	ASSLGQGLTDTQY
TRBV29-1	SARLDTEQF
TRBV20-1	SARGDRESYEQY
TRBV28	ASSFSSTGTGHYGYT
TRBV4-3	ASSQDSLSAGGPFFPDTQY
TRBV4-1	ASSQVATGDEQY
TRBV7-9	ASSSILDRGYEQY
TRBV20-1	SARDRGFGNQPQH
TRBV5-1	ASSLSQRADTQY
TRBV15	ATSREGTGVYNEQF
TRBV4-2	ASSLELGQGADEQF
TRBV20-1	SASAANTGELF
TRBV20-1	SASLSGRSYEQY
TRBV2	ASSDDPGGSEGYT